Following are 26 T cell receptor beta chains from one sample sequenced in a study of control samples from healthy donors and cancer patients. Sequenced by immunoSEQ multiplex PCR; TCRdb stores in-frame clones only, minus some. The sample contains about 120,000 clones, 87% of which appear only once. The specimen sequenced was blood. The receptors here all came from a young man in good health.

This chain joins TRBV2 and TRBJ1-4; D is possibly TRBD1 (6 bases). Germline V gives CDR1 SNHLY, CDR2 FYNNEI. V dropped 6 bases and J dropped 7 bases, with 18 bases sitting between them. The CDR3 extends over 15 amino acids. This chain's CDR3 is CASRRAGVTSEKLFF. The CDR3 bases are TGTGCCAGCAGGAGGGCAGGGGTTACGAGTGAAAAACTGTTTTTT.

This clone was recorded once. The chain employs TRBV7-2 and TRBJ2-3, with D possibly matching TRBD2 (6 bases). The length of the CDR3 is 16 residues. V was shortened by 0 bases and J by 4 bases, with 14 bases between the two germline ends. CDR1 is SGHTA and CDR2 is FQGNSA in the germline V gene. The CDR3: CASSLAAGLSADTQYF. CDR3 sequence (DNA): TGTGCCAGCAGCTTAGCGGCGGGGCTTAGTGCAGATACGCAGTATTTT.

This clone was detected only once. This chain uses TRBV5-1 with TRBJ1-2, with a possible D match to TRBD1 (6 bases). Trimming cost V 4 bases and J 3 bases, with 19 bases left between them. CDR1 is SGHRS and CDR2 is YFSETQ in the germline V gene. There are 16 residues in the CDR3. This chain's CDR3 is CASSLGPGGDYYGYTF. CDR3 DNA: TGCGCCAGCAGCCTGGGCCCCGGGGGCGATTACTATGGCTACACCTTC. The entire variable domain, with the rest obtained from reference TRBV5-1 and TRBJ1-2, is as follows: KAGVTQTPRYLIKTRGQQVTLSCSPISGHRSVSWYQQTPGQGLQFLFEYFSETQRNKGNFPGRFSGRQFSNSRSEMNVSTLELGDSALYLCASSLGPGGDYYGYTFGSGTRLTVV.

The V and J genes are TRBV19 and TRBJ2-3; a possible D gene is TRBD1 (7 bases). Germline V gives CDR1 LNHDA, CDR2 SQIVND (reference sequence). Trimming shortened V by 8 bases and J by 5 bases, and 23 bases separated the two germline ends. The CDR3 is 16 residues long. The CDR3: CASGTSGGGFRDTQYF. In DNA, the CDR3 is TGTGCCAGTGGTACGTCAGGGGGAGGCTTCAGAGATACGCAGTATTTT.

This clone was seen more than once but under ten times. CDR3 sequence reads: CASSLREESHEQYF. DNA of the CDR3: TGTGCCAGCTCACTTAGGGAGGAAAGCCACGAGCAGTACTTC. The chain joins TRBV18 to TRBJ2-7, with D possibly being TRBD2 (6 bases). This CDR3 has 14 amino acids. Germline CDR1 KGHSH, CDR2 LQKENI. Trimming took off 4 bases at V and 5 bases at J, with 15 bases between the two ends.

The chain couples TRBV6-5 to TRBJ1-2, with TRBD1 matching over 7 bases. The CDR3 length is 15 residues. After removal of 7 bases from V and 8 bases from J, the junction contained 16 bases not matched to a gene. Germline-derived CDR1 and CDR2 are MNHEY and SVGAGI. The CDR3: CASTSGQGELLGYTF. The CDR3 nucleotides read TGTGCCAGCACTTCAGGGCAGGGGGAATTATTGGGCTACACCTTC.

This chain connects TRBV5-1 to TRBJ1-1; no reliable D call. From germline, CDR1 is SGHRS and CDR2 YFSETQ. V lost 0 bases and J lost 5, with 17 bases in between. The CDR3 totals 16 residues. For the CDR3, the DNA is TGCGCCAGCAGCTTGGGTCTGGGAAGTTATGGTACTGAAGCTTTCTTT. Translation gives CASSLGLGSYGTEAFF. The variable domain in full, with the rest retrieved from reference TRBV5-1 and TRBJ1-1, is KAGVTQTPRYLIKTRGQQVTLSCSPISGHRSVSWYQQTPGQGLQFLFEYFSETQRNKGNFPGRFSGRQFSNSRSEMNVSTLELGDSALYLCASSLGLGSYGTEAFFGQGTRLTVV.

The rearrangement links TRBV25-1 to TRBJ2-1; a weak D match, TRBD2 (6 bases). V was clipped by 1 base and J by 1 base, with 17 bases between them. This CDR3 comprises 18 residues. CDR1 is MGHDK and CDR2 is SYGVNS in the germline V gene. CDR3 bases: TGTGCCAGCAGTGAATTCGATGGCGGGGTGATTTCCTACAATGAGCAGTTCTTC. Protein product: CASSEFDGGVISYNEQFF.

The V and J genes are TRBV12-3 or TRBV12-4 and TRBJ1-2, with a weak D call TRBD1 (5 bases). This CDR3 comprises 12 residues. Trimming removed 8 bases at V and 4 bases at J, with 11 bases between. The CDR3: CASRGDRYGYTF. CDR3 DNA: TGTGCCAGCCGGGGGGACCGCTATGGCTACACCTTC.

The genes are TRBV6-5 and TRBJ1-1; D is uncertain. This CDR3 spans 13 amino acids. Per germline, CDR1 MNHEY and CDR2 SVGAGI. Trimming cost V 0 bases and J 5 bases, with 7 bases left between them. The CDR3 region is CASSYSTVTEAFF. CDR3 nucleotide sequence: TGTGCCAGCAGTTACTCGACGGTGACTGAAGCTTTCTTT.

The chain has TRBV19 and TRBJ2-7; 9 bases map to TRBD1. The CDR3 runs 15 residues. Germline assignment: CDR1 LNHDA and CDR2 SQIVND (reference sequence). J gave up 4 bases and V 5 bases, and 9 bases lay outside the gene matches. In nucleotides, the CDR3 is TGTGCCAGTAGTTCAGGACAGGGGCCCGCATACGAGCAGTACTTC. Translated: CASSSGQGPAYEQYF.

This chain links TRBV2 with TRBJ1-1; D is perhaps TRBD1 (5 bases). The ends were cut back, 10 bases at V and 0 bases at J, with 18 bases in the middle. This CDR3 contains 15 residues. Germline V CDR1 and CDR2: SNHLY, FYNNEI. The CDR3 region has the DNA TGTGCCACAACTCCGGACACACCCATGAACACTGAAGCTTTCTTT. It translates to CATTPDTPMNTEAFF.

This chain joins TRBV11-3 and TRBJ2-2; D is perhaps TRBD1 or TRBD2 (5 bases each). The CDR3 runs to 18 residues. The germline V and J ends were trimmed by 6 bases and 0 bases, with 20 bases remaining between them. CDR1 is SGHNT and CDR2 is YENEEA in the germline V gene. CDR3 amino acids: CASRSRDGLPTNTGELFF. The CDR3, as DNA: TGTGCCAGCAGATCCCGGGACGGACTCCCCACGAACACCGGGGAGCTGTTTTTT.

The chain links TRBV18 to TRBJ1-4; no definite D call. CDR3 length equals 13 residues. The V gene's germline CDR1 is KGHSH and CDR2 LQKENI. The germline V and J ends were trimmed by 0 bases and 16 bases, with 15 bases remaining between them. The CDR3 coding sequence is TGTGCCAGCTCACCACCGCATGGGCTCCTGCCGTTTTTT. Its protein product is CASSPPHGLLPFF.

The chain is built from TRBV30 and TRBJ1-3, with D hard to call. This CDR3 contains 11 residues. The germline V gene has CDR1 GTSNPN and CDR2 SVGIG (reference sequence). V lost 4 bases to trimming and J lost 4 bases, with 5 bases between them. The CDR3 coding sequence is TGTGCCTGGACTCAGGGAAACACCATATATTTT. Its translation: CAWTQGNTIYF.

V gene TRBV6-1 combines with J gene TRBJ1-4; 7 nucleotides line up with TRBD1. Germline V gene data show CDR1 as MNHNS and CDR2 as SASEGT. The ends lost 0 bases at V and 3 bases at J; junction bases unmatched: 4. There are 16 residues in the CDR3. The CDR3 is CASSEAPGGANEKLFF. The CDR3 nucleotides are TGTGCCAGCAGTGAAGCGCCAGGGGGAGCTAATGAAAAACTGTTTTTT.

This chain joins TRBV7-2 and TRBJ1-5; 10 bases are shared with TRBD1. CDR1 SGHTA and CDR2 FQGNSA come from the germline V gene. V lost 5 bases to trimming and J lost 5 bases; unmatched junction nucleotides: 3. The CDR3 is 14 residues long. The CDR3 DNA reads TGTGCCAGCAGCCCCGGACAGGGGGATCAGCCCCAGCATTTT. Its translation is CASSPGQGDQPQHF. Variable domain in full (rest from reference TRBV7-2 and TRBJ1-5): GAGVSQSPSNKVTEKGKDVELRCDPISGHTALYWYRQSLGQGLEFLIYFQGNSAPDKSGLPSDRFSAERTGGSVSTLTIQRTQQEDSAVYLCASSPGQGDQPQHFGDGTRLSIL.

The chain employs TRBV5-1 and TRBJ1-1; no definite D call. CDR1 is SGHRS, CDR2 YFSETQ, per germline. This CDR3 region has 15 residues. V lost 0 bases and J 2 bases, leaving 11 bases between the germline ends. DNA for the CDR3: TGCGCCAGCAGCTTGGTTCAGGTAGGAAACACTGAAGCTTTCTTT. Its protein is CASSLVQVGNTEAFF. Drawing the rest from reference TRBV5-1 and TRBJ1-1, the complete variable domain is KAGVTQTPRYLIKTRGQQVTLSCSPISGHRSVSWYQQTPGQGLQFLFEYFSETQRNKGNFPGRFSGRQFSNSRSEMNVSTLELGDSALYLCASSLVQVGNTEAFFGQGTRLTVV.

This sequence joins TRBV28 and TRBJ1-5; D is unresolved. The length of the CDR3 is 14 residues. V was clipped by 6 bases and J by 3 bases, with 12 bases between them. Per the germline V gene, CDR1 is MDHEN and CDR2 is SYDVKM. The CDR3 protein is CASRPEHFNQPQHF. The CDR3 DNA reads as TGTGCCAGCAGACCCGAACACTTCAATCAGCCCCAGCATTTT. The full variable domain, completed using reference TRBV28 and TRBJ1-5, is DVKVTQSSRYLVKRTGEKVFLECVQDMDHENMFWYRQDPGLGLRLIYFSYDVKMKEKGDIPEGYSVSREKKERFSLILESASTNQTSMYLCASRPEHFNQPQHFGDGTRLSIL.

The chain recombines TRBV30 with TRBJ2-7; 7 nucleotides match TRBD2. Germline assignment: CDR1 GTSNPN and CDR2 SVGIG (reference sequence). This CDR3 has 13 residues. With 3 bases clipped from V and 3 bases from J, the junction kept 5 bases outside the gene matches. The CDR3, as DNA: TGTGCCTGGAGAATTAGGGACTACTACGAGCAGTACTTC. Its protein is CAWRIRDYYEQYF.

In DNA form, the CDR3 reads TGTGCCAGCAGTTTGCTCACCCTTGAGGGATACACTGAAGCTTTCTTT. Amino acid sequence: CASSLLTLEGYTEAFF. J is TRBJ1-1 and V is TRBV28; no reliable D call. Germline V gene data show CDR1 as MDHEN and CDR2 as SYDVKM. V gave up 3 bases and J gave up 3 bases, with 17 bases separating them. This CDR3 spans 16 amino acids.

The rearrangement joins TRBV9 to TRBJ1-3; a possible D gene is TRBD1 (6 bases). CDR1 is SGDLS, CDR2 YYNGEE, per germline. Between the trimmed V and J ends, which lost 3 bases and 0 bases, there was a span of 13 bases. This CDR3 comprises 16 residues. The CDR3 DNA sequence: TGTGCCAGCAGCGCCGGACAGATGAGCTCTGGAAACACCATATATTTT. It codes for CASSAGQMSSGNTIYF.

V and J are TRBV10-3 and TRBJ2-1, with a tentative D call TRBD1 (6 bases). Trimming removed 7 bases from V and 5 bases from J, with 9 bases in between. Germline V gene sequence: CDR1 ENHRY, CDR2 SYGVKD. The CDR3 totals 12 residues. The CDR3 spells CAITGDNNEQFF. The CDR3 nucleotides are TGTGCCATCACAGGGGACAACAATGAGCAGTTCTTC.

J is TRBJ2-3 and V is TRBV7-8; 7 nucleotides match TRBD1. Germline CDR1 reads SGHVS; CDR2 reads FQNEAQ. CDR3 length: 15 residues. The V gene end was trimmed by 6 bases and the J gene end by 3 bases; junction bases not matched to a gene: 9. CDR3 amino acids: CASSLGGRGTDTQYF. Written as DNA, the CDR3 is TGTGCCAGCAGTCTAGGGGGCAGAGGAACAGATACGCAGTATTTT.

The chain couples TRBV24-1 to TRBJ1-5; TRBD1 matches 10 bases. Germline V lookup: CDR1 KGHDR, CDR2 SFDVKD. Trimming removed 6 bases from V and 7 bases from J; junction bases left unmatched: 8. CDR3 length equals 15 residues. The CDR3 coding sequence is TGTGCCACCAGTTCCCCGGGACAGGGGAACCAGCCCCAGCATTTT. As protein: CATSSPGQGNQPQHF.

The chain combines TRBV12-3 or TRBV12-4 with TRBJ2-3; 7 bases align to TRBD1. Losses at the gene ends were 6 bases for V and 0 bases for J; bases not matched to a gene: 0. This CDR3 has 13 amino acids. The CDR3 is CASRQGSTDTQYF. The CDR3 DNA reads as TGTGCCAGCAGACAGGGGAGCACAGATACGCAGTATTTT.